This TCR beta chain emerged from a study of blood T cell repertoires in COVID-19. Overall study context: Samples taken during acute and convalescent COVID-19 were collected in the United States, Italy and Spain. PBMCs, B-cell-depleted T cells, or T cells were the source of the cDNA or gDNA that made up the material.

Germline CDR1 is SGDLS and CDR2 is YYNGEE. Trimming took 3 bases from V and 2 from J; bases not matched to a gene: 10. The CDR3 runs 16 residues. Original analysis: Amplifying reference gene primers gave estimates of nucleated cell counts. Data came from immunoSEQ multiplex PCR; TCRdb stores just in-frame clones and leaves some out. That table supplies the V and J calls and clone size; D and trimming were determined from the DNA. Of roughly 140,000 clones in the sample, around 80% are singletons; the top ten hold about 5%. The receptor was isolated from a woman aged 45-60 years with acute or convalescent COVID-19. The source material was peripheral blood. The rearrangement uses TRBV9 and TRBJ1-2, with TRBD1 matching 7 bases. The CDR3 DNA reads as TGTGCCAGCAGCGCAAGCCTCGAGACAGGGAACTATGGCTACACCTTC. This codes for CASSASLETGNYGYTF. Filled out from reference TRBV9 and TRBJ1-2, the complete variable domain reads DSGVTQTPKHLITATGQRVTLRCSPRSGDLSVYWYQQSLDQGLQFLIQYYNGEERAKGNILERFSAQQFPDLHSELNLSSLELGDSALYFCASSASLETGNYGYTFGSGTRLTVV.